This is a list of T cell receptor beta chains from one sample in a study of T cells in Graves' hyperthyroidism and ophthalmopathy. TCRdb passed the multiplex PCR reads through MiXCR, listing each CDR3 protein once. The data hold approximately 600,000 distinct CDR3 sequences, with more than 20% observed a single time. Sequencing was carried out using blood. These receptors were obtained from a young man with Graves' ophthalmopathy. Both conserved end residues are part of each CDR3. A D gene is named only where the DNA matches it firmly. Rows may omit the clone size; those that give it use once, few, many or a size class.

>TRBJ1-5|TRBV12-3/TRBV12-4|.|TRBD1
TGTGCCAGCGGGGATACCGACAGGGTCAATCAGCCCCAGCATTTT
CASGDTDRVNQPQHF
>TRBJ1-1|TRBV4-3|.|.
TGCGCCAGCAGCCAAGATTCCCCGGTCACTGAAGCTTTCTTT
CASSQDSPVTEAFF
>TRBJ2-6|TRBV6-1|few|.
TGTGCCAGCAGCCACGGAAGGACCTCGTCTGGGGCCAACGTCCTGACTTTC
CASSHGRTSSGANVLTF
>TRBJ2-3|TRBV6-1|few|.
TGTGCCAGCTCTCATCGGGGTAGCGGAGGCACAGATACGCAGTATTTT
CASSHRGSGGTDTQYF
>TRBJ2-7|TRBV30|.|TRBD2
TGTGCCTGGAGAGGGGAAGGGGGAAGCGGGAGGGCCTACGAGCAGTACTTC
CAWRGEGGSGRAYEQYF
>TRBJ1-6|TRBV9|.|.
TGTGCCAGCAGCGTAGACAGTTTTGATTCACCCCTCCACTTT
CASSVDSFDSPLHF
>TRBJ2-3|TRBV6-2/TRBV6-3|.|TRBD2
TGTGCCAGCAGCTCACTGGGACTAGCGGGAGAGAGGACAGATACGCAGTATTTT
CASSSLGLAGERTDTQYF
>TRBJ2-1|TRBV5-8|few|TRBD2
TGTGCCAGCAGCTTGGGTAGCGGGAGGTTTACTGAGCAGTTCTTC
CASSLGSGRFTEQFF
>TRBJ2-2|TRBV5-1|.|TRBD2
TGCGCCAGCAGCCTCATCGGTAGCGGGCAGAACACCGGGGAGCTGTTTTTT
CASSLIGSGQNTGELFF
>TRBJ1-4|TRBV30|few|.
TGTGCCTGGAGTTTCTTGGGAGAAGAAAAACTGTTTTTT
CAWSFLGEEKLFF
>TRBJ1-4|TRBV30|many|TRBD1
TGTGCCTGGAGGACAGGGTTTGAAAAACTGTTTTTT
CAWRTGFEKLFF
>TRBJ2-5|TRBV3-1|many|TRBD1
TGTGCCAGCAGCCAACCCGGGACAGGCCAAGAGACCCAGTACTTC
CASSQPGTGQETQYF
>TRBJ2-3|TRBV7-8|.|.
TGTGCCAGCAGCTACGAGGGTTCAGATACGCAGTATTTT
CASSYEGSDTQYF
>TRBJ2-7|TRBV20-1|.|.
TGCAGTGCTAGAGGGTTGCTCGAGCAGTACTTC
CSARGLLEQYF
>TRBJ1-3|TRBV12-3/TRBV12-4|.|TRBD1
TGTGCCAGCAGTCTGGGACAGCACTCTGGAAACACCATATATTTT
CASSLGQHSGNTIYF
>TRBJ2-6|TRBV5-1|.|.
TGCGCCAGCAGCTTGCGGTTAGGGAGCTCTGGGGCCAACGTCCTGACTTTC
CASSLRLGSSGANVLTF
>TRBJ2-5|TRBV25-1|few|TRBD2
TGTGCCAGCAGTGAACCGGGACGGGGGGGAGAAGAGACCCAGTACTTC
CASSEPGRGGEETQYF
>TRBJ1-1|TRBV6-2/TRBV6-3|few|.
TGTGCCAGCAGACGCCTAGAGGGATCCCTTGAAGCTTTCTTT
CASRRLEGSLEAFF
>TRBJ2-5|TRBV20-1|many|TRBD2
TGCAGTGCTAGAGATCCACTAGGGAGAGGGAGGGCCCTGGAGACCCAGTACTTC
CSARDPLGRGRALETQYF
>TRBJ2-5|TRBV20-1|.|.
TGCAGTGCTAGGGAGCCCCCTACCCAGTACTTC
CSAREPPTQYF
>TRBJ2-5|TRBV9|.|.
TGTGCCAGCAGCGCCGGAGGAATACAAGAGACCCAGTACTTC
CASSAGGIQETQYF
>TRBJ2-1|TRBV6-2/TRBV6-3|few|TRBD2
TGTGCCAGCAGTTACCCCGGGACTAGATCTCGGAATGAGCAGTTCTTC
CASSYPGTRSRNEQFF